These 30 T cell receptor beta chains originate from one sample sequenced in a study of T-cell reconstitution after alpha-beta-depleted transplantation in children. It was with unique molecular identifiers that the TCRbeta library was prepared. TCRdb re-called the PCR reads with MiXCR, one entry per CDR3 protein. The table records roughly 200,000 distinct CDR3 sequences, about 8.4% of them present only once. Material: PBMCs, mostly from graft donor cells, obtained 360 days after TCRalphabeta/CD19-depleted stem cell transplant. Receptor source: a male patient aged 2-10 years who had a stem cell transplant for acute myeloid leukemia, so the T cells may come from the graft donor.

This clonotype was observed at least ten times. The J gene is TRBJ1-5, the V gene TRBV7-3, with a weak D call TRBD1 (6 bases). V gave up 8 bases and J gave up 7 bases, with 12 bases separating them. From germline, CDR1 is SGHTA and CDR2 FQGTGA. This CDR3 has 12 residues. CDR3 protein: CASGYRAQPQHF. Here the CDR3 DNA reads TGTGCCAGCGGATACAGGGCGCAGCCCCAGCATTTT.

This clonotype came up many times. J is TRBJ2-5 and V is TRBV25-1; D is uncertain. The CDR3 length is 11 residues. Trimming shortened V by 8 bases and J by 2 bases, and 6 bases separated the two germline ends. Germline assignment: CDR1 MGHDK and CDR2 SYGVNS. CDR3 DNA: TGTGCCAGCGCAGCGCAAGAGACCCAGTACTTC. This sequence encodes CASAAQETQYF.

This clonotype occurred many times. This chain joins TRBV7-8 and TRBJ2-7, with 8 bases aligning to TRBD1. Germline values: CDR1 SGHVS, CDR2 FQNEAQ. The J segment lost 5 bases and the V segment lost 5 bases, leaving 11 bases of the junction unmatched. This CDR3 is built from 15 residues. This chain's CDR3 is CASSETGAPGHEQYF. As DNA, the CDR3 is TGTGCCAGCAGCGAGACAGGGGCGCCTGGACACGAGCAGTACTTC.

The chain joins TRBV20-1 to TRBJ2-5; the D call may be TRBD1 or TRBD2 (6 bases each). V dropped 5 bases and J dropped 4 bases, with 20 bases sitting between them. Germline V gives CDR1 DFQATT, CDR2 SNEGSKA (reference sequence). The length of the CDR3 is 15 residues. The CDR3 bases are TGCAGTGCTCGAGGGGGGCCGGGGTTAACAGAGACCCAGTACTTC. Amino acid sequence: CSARGGPGLTETQYF.

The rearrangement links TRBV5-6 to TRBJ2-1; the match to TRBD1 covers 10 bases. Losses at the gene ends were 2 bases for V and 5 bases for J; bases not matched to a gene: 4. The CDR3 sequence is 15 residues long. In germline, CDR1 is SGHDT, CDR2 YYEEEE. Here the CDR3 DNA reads TGTGCCAGCAGCTTCTTGGACAGGGGGAACAATGAGCAGTTCTTC. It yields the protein CASSFLDRGNNEQFF.

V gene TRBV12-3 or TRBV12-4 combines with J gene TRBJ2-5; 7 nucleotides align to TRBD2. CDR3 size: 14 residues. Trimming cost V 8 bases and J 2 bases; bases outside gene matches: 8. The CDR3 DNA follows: TGTGCCAGCGGGCGGCGGGGGAGGCAAGAGACCCAGTACTTC. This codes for CASGRRGRQETQYF.

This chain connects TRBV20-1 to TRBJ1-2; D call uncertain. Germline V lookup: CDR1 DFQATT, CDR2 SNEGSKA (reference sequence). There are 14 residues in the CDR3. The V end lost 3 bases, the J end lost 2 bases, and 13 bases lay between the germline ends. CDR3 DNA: TGCAGTGCTAGTAACCAACACTTAAACTATGGCTACACCTTC. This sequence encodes CSASNQHLNYGYTF.

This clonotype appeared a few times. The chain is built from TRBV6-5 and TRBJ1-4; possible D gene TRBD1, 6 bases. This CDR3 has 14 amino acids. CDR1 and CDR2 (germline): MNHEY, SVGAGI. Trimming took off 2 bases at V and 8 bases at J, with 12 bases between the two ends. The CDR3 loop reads CASSYRGRREKLFF. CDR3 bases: TGTGCCAGCAGTTACCGGGGGCGAAGAGAAAAACTGTTTTTT.

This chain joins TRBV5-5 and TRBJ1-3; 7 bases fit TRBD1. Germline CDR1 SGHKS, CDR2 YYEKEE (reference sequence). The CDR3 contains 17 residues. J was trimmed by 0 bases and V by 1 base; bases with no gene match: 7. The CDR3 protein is CASSLTDRSYSGNTIYF. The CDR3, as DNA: TGTGCCAGCAGCTTGACGGACAGGTCCTACTCTGGAAACACCATATATTTT.

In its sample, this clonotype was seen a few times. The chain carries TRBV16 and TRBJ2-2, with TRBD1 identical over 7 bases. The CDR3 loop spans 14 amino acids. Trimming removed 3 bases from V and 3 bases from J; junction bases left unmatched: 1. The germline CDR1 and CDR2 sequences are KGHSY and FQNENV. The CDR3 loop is CASSQTGYTGELFF. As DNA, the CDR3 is TGTGCCAGCAGCCAGACAGGGTACACCGGGGAGCTGTTTTTT.

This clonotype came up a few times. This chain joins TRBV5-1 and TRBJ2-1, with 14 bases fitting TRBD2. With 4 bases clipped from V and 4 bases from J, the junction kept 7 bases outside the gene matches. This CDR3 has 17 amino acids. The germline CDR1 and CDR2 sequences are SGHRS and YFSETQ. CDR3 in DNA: TGCGCCAGCAGCCTACATCGGACTAGCGGGAGGTACAATGAGCAGTTCTTC. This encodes CASSLHRTSGRYNEQFF.

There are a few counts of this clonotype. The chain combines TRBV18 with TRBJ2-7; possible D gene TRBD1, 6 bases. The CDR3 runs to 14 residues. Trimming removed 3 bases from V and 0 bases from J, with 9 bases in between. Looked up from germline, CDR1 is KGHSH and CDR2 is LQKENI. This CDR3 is CASSPGADSYEQYF. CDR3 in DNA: TGTGCCAGCTCACCGGGGGCGGACTCCTACGAGCAGTACTTC.

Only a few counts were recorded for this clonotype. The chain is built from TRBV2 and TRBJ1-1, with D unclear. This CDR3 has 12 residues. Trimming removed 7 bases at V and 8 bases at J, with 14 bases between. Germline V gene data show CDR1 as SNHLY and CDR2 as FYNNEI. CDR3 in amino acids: CASNAVQREAFF. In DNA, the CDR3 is TGTGCCAGCAATGCAGTACAAAGAGAAGCTTTCTTT.

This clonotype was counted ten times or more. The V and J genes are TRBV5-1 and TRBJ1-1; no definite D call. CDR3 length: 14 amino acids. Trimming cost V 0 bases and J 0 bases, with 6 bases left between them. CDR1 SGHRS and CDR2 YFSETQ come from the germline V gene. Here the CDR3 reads CASSLDGMNTEAFF. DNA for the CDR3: TGCGCCAGCAGCTTGGATGGGATGAACACTGAAGCTTTCTTT.

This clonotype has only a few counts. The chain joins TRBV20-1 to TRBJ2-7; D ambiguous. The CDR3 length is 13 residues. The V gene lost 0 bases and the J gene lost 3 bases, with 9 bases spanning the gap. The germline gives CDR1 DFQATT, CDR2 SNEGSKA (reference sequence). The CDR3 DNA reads TGCAGTGCTAGAGACCGACTGAGCTACGAGCAGTACGTC. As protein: CSARDRLSYEQYV.

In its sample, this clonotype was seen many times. The CDR3 DNA reads as TGTGCCAGCAGTTTACCCCCGGGGTGGTCTGCTAGCGGGGGTCCCCTTAGCTCCTACAATGAGCAGTTCTTC. Protein: CASSLPPGWSASGGPLSSYNEQFF. The rearrangement joins TRBV12-3 or TRBV12-4 to TRBJ2-1; 10 nucleotides line up with TRBD2. After removal of 2 bases from V and 0 bases from J, the junction contained 25 bases not matched to a gene. The CDR3 runs to 24 residues.

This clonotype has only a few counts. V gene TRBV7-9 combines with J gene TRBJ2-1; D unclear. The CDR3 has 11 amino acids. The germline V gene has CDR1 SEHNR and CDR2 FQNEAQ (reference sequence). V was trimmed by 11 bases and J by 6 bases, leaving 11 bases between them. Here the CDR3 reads CAGEWANEQFF. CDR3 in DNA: TGTGCCGGTGAATGGGCCAATGAGCAGTTCTTC.

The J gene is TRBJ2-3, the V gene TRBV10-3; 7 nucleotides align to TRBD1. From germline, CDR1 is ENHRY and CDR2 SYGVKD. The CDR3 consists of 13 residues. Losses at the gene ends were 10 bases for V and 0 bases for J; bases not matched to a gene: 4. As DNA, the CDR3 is TGTGCCACCCGACAGGGTAGCACAGATACGCAGTATTTT. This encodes CATRQGSTDTQYF.

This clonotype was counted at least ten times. Here the CDR3 reads CSVGDRSLDWREGKSSYEQYF. The CDR3 DNA follows: TGCAGCGTCGGGGACAGGAGTCTCGATTGGCGGGAGGGTAAAAGCTCTTACGAGCAGTACTTC. The chain couples TRBV29-1 to TRBJ2-7, with a tentative D call TRBD2 (9 bases). CDR3 length: 21 residues. Looked up from germline, CDR1 is SQVTM and CDR2 is ANQGSEA. Trimming left V 6 bases short and J 4 bases short, with 40 bases between.

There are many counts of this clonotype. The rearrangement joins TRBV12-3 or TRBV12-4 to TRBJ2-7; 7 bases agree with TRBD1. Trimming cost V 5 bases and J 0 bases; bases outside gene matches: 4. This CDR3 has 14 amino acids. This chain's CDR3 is CASSQRQGSYEQYF. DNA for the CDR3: TGTGCCAGCAGTCAAAGACAGGGCTCCTACGAGCAGTACTTC.

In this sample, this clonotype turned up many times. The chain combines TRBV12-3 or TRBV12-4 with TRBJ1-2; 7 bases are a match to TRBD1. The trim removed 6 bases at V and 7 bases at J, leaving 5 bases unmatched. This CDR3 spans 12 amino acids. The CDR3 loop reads CASSQGGAGYTF. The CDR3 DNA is TGTGCCAGCAGCCAGGGGGGGGCTGGCTACACCTTC.

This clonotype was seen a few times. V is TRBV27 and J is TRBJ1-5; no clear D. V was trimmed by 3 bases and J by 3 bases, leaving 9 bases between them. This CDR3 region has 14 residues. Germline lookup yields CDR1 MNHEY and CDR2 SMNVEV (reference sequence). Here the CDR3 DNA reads TGTGCCAGCAGTTTCTCAGGTGACAATCAGCCCCAGCATTTT. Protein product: CASSFSGDNQPQHF.

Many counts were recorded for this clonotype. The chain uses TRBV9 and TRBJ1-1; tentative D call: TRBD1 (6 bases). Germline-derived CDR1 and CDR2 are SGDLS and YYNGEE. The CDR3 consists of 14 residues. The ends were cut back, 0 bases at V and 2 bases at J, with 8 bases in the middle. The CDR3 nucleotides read TGTGCCAGCAGCGTAGGGACAGCCAACACTGAAGCTTTCTTT. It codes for CASSVGTANTEAFF.

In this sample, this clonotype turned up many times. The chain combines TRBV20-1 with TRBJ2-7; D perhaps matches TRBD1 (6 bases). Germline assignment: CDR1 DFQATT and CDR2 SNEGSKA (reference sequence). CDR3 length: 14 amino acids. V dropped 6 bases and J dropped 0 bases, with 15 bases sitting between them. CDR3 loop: CSAVTGHLSYEQYF. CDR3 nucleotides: TGCAGTGCCGTCACGGGACACCTCTCCTACGAGCAGTACTTC.

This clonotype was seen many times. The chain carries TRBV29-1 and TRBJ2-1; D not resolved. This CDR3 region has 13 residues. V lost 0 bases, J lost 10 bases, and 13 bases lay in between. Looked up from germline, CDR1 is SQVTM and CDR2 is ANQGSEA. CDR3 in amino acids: CSVEDRGVGEQFF. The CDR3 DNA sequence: TGCAGCGTTGAAGATCGTGGAGTGGGCGAGCAGTTCTTC.

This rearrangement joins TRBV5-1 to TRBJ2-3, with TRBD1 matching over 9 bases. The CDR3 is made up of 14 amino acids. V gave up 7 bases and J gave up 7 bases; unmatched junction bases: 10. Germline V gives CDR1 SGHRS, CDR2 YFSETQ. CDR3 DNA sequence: TGCGCCAGCTCCGGGGGACAGGGAATGCATACGCAGTATTTT. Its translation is CASSGGQGMHTQYF.

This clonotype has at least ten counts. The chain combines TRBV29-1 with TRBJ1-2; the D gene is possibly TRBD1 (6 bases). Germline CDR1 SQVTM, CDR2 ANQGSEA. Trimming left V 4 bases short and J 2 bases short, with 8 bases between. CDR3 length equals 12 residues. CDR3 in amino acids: CSVATGNYGYTF. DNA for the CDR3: TGCAGCGTTGCCACAGGGAACTATGGCTACACCTTC.

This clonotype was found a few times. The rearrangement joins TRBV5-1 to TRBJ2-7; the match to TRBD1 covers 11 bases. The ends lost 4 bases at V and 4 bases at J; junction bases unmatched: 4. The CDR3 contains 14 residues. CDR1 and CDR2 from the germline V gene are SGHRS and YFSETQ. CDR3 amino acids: CASSGTGGGYEQYF. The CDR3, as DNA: TGCGCCAGCAGCGGGACAGGGGGGGGTTACGAGCAGTACTTC.

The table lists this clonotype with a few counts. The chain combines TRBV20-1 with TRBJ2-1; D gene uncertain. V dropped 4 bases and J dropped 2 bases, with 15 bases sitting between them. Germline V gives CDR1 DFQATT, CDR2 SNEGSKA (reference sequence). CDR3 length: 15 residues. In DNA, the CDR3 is TGCAGTGCTACCCCTCTAGTCGACCCCTACAATGAGCAGTTCTTC. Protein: CSATPLVDPYNEQFF.

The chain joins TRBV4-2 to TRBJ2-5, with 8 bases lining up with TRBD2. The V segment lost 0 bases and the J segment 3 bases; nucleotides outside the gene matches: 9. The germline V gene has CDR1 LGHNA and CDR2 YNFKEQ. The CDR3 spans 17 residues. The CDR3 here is CASSQEASGSMEETQYF. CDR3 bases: TGTGCCAGCAGCCAAGAAGCAAGCGGGAGTATGGAAGAGACCCAGTACTTC.